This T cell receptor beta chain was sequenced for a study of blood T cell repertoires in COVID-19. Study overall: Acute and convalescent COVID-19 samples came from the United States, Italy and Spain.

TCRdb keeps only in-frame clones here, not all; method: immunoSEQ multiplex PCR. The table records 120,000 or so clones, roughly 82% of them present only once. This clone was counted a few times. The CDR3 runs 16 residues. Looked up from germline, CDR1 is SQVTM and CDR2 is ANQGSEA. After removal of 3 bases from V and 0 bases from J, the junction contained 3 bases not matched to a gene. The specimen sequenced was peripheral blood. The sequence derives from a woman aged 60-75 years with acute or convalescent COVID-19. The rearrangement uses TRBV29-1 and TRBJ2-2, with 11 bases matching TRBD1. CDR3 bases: TGCAGCGTTGACCGGGACAGGGGGTCGAACACCGGGGAGCTGTTTTTT. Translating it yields CSVDRDRGSNTGELFF.